This T cell receptor beta chain emerged from a study of T cell responses to AZD1222 COVID-19 vaccine. Trimming shortened V by 3 bases and J by 2 bases, and 11 bases separated the two germline ends. Germline assignment: CDR1 MNHEY and CDR2 SVGAGI. This CDR3 region has 14 residues. Profiled with immunoSEQ multiplex PCR; TCRdb holds only in-frame clones, not every one. The sample holds some 200,000 clones; roughly 94% are singletons and the top ten take 1.5% to 2%. This specimen consisted of peripheral blood, obtained 28 days after the second dose of the MenACWY control vaccine. The clonotype was recovered from an adult who received the MenACWY meningococcal vaccine as a control. The chain couples TRBV6-5 to TRBJ2-7; D is perhaps TRBD2 (5 bases). CDR3 DNA sequence: TGTGCCAGCAGTTATTCCATGGGAGCCTACGAGCAGTACTTC. Its translation: CASSYSMGAYEQYF.